This T cell receptor beta chain appears in the sequencing data of a study of beta chain features in type 1 diabetes. The germline V gene has CDR1 SQVTM and CDR2 ANQGSEA. The CDR3 contains 13 residues. The germline V and J ends were trimmed by 3 bases and 3 bases, with 12 bases remaining between them. The study, taken as a whole, reports: VDJ junctions sequenced from type 1 diabetes patients showed fewer insertions and more deletions.

cDNA synthesis used the whole RNA isolate, giving expressed TCRB sequences. Naive, central memory and regulatory T cell samples came to a mean of approximately 3.57 million reads. The protocol was immunoSEQ multiplex PCR, while the TCRdb copy is restricted to in-frame clones and leaves out a portion. The table lists under 950,000 clones, roughly 15% of them singletons. This clone has a handful of counts. Antigen: not known. The sequence was collected from a woman younger than 35 in good health. The genes are TRBV29-1 and TRBJ2-7; D is possibly TRBD1 (6 bases). Sequencing input: naive CD4+ T cells from blood. The CDR3 DNA sequence: TGCAGCGTTGAGGGGGACAACTACTACGAGCAGTACTTC. It codes for CSVEGDNYYEQYF.